This T cell receptor (beta chain) was documented in a study of blood T cells in healthy people across ages. Study in general: Template switching picked up about one barcoded beta molecule for each two T cells.

Turning to this clonotype: Antigen: not known.

Study outcomes and limitations: Naive CD4+ cells and diversity were both higher in long-lived donors than in aged donors.

A second PCR, run for roughly 7 to 12 cycles, used a sample-barcoded 5' primer plus a J-beta primer mix. Using its own MiXCR run on the 5' RACE reads, TCRdb lists one record per CDR3 protein. The sample yields 1.5 million to 2 million distinct CDR3 sequences, 39% seen once. There are 15 residues in the CDR3. The V end lost 2 bases, the J end lost 4 bases, and 14 bases lay between the germline ends. From germline, CDR1 is MDHEN and CDR2 SYDVKM. The specimen was blood. The rearrangement links TRBV28 to TRBJ2-5; D could derive from TRBD1 or TRBD2 (5 bases each). This TCR derives from a human donor in good health. The CDR3 sequence is CASSLGSGAGETQYF. In DNA, the CDR3 is TGTGCCAGCAGTTTAGGATCCGGGGCCGGAGAGACCCAGTACTTC.